This T cell receptor (beta chain) emerged from a study of T cells after yellow fever vaccination. Study at large: SMART-Seq v4 Ultra Low Input prepared libraries from low-cell fractions.

Template switching with 5'RACE generated the TCR cDNA and added a universal primer site and UMIs. TCRdb reprocessed the 5' RACE reads with MiXCR, giving one entry per CDR3 protein. Among some 550,000 distinct CDR3 sequences listed, approximately 21% were seen once. Germline CDR1 SQVTM, CDR2 ANQGSEA. The CDR3 has 15 amino acids. V was pared by 4 bases and J by 3 bases, with 8 bases of the junction left unmatched. This clonotype occurred a few times. The chain couples TRBV29-1 to TRBJ2-7; the match to TRBD2 covers 11 bases. The clonotype comes from a man younger than 40 who received the YFV17D yellow fever vaccine. This sample comprised PBMCs, obtained 15 days after the yellow fever booster vaccination. The CDR3 protein is CSVVGSSGRSYEQYF. The CDR3 DNA sequence: TGCAGCGTTGTTGGGTCTAGCGGGAGGAGCTACGAGCAGTACTTC.